These 28 T cell receptor beta chains originate from one sample sequenced in a study of blood T cell repertoires in COVID-19. The protocol was immunoSEQ multiplex PCR, while the TCRdb copy is restricted to in-frame clones and leaves out a portion. Of hundreds of thousands of clones listed, under 85% are singletons. The material sequenced was peripheral blood. The receptors derive from a woman aged 40 to 50 with active or convalescent COVID-19.

The CDR3 protein is CAWNPPGGYSPLHF. The DNA for the CDR3 is TGTGCCTGGAACCCACCTGGGGGCTATTCACCCCTCCACTTT. This chain joins TRBV30 and TRBJ1-6; possibly TRBD1 for D (6 bases). Germline V gene lookup returns CDR1 GTSNPN and CDR2 SVGIG (reference sequence). The V gene lost 4 bases and the J gene lost 8 bases, with 15 bases spanning the gap. This CDR3 contains 14 residues.

This chain links TRBV5-4 with TRBJ2-1; 9 nucleotides align to TRBD1. The germline V gene has CDR1 SGHNT and CDR2 YYREEE (reference sequence). Unmatched junction bases numbered 7, after V lost 2 bases and J lost 4 bases. The CDR3 extends over 16 amino acids. CDR3 coding DNA: TGTGCCAGCAGCTTACCCCCGACAGGGGGTTACAATGAGCAGTTCTTC. This encodes CASSLPPTGGYNEQFF.

The chain links TRBV2 to TRBJ1-2; the match to TRBD1 covers 7 bases. CDR1 is SNHLY, CDR2 FYNNEI, per germline. CDR3 length equals 15 residues. Trimming removed 3 bases from V and 4 bases from J; junction bases left unmatched: 8. The CDR3 protein is CASSEQTGISYGYTF. DNA for the CDR3: TGTGCCAGCAGTGAGCAGACAGGGATTAGCTATGGCTACACCTTC.

The chain combines TRBV5-1 with TRBJ2-2, with D maybe TRBD2 (6 bases). V was trimmed by 2 bases and J by 2 bases, leaving 7 bases between them. This CDR3 has 14 amino acids. CDR1 SGHRS and CDR2 YFSETQ come from the germline V gene. The CDR3 spells CASSFSGNTGELFF. CDR3 in DNA: TGCGCCAGCAGCTTTAGCGGAAACACCGGGGAGCTGTTTTTT. The whole variable domain, filled in from reference TRBV5-1 and TRBJ2-2, reads KAGVTQTPRYLIKTRGQQVTLSCSPISGHRSVSWYQQTPGQGLQFLFEYFSETQRNKGNFPGRFSGRQFSNSRSEMNVSTLELGDSALYLCASSFSGNTGELFFGEGSRLTVL.

The sample holds a few counts of this clone. The chain has TRBV7-2 and TRBJ2-5; 7 bases align to TRBD1. Germline CDR1 is SGHTA and CDR2 is FQGNSA. The CDR3 extends over 17 amino acids. V shed 1 base, J shed 5 bases, and the junction held 13 bases outside the gene matches. The CDR3 loop reads CASSLDEDRYSLETQYF. The DNA for the CDR3 is TGTGCCAGCAGCTTAGACGAGGACAGGTATTCTTTGGAGACCCAGTACTTC.

V usage is TRBV6-5 and J usage is TRBJ1-3; D is undetermined. V dropped 7 bases and J dropped 4 bases, with 8 bases sitting between them. The length of the CDR3 is 12 residues. Germline loops: CDR1 MNHEY, CDR2 SVGAGI. CDR3: CASTSQGNTIYF. The CDR3 DNA follows: TGTGCCAGCACCTCCCAGGGAAACACCATATATTTT.

The genes are TRBV9 and TRBJ1-6; 7 nucleotides align to TRBD1. Germline-derived CDR1 and CDR2 are SGDLS and YYNGEE. The V gene end was trimmed by 0 bases and the J gene end by 0 bases; junction bases not matched to a gene: 9. CDR3 length equals 19 residues. The CDR3 bases are TGTGCCAGCAGCGTAGAGGACAGGCCCCAGAGCTCCTATAATTCACCCCTCCACTTT. This encodes CASSVEDRPQSSYNSPLHF.

This clone was recorded only once. The chain links TRBV29-1 to TRBJ2-2, with 9 bases matching TRBD2. In germline, CDR1 is SQVTM, CDR2 ANQGSEA. V trimming: 7 bases; J trimming: 0 bases; junction bases outside the gene matches: 3. This CDR3 is 14 amino acids long. CDR3 loop: CSARLAANTGELFF. In nucleotides, the CDR3 is TGCAGCGCCAGACTAGCGGCGAACACCGGGGAGCTGTTTTTT.

The chain joins TRBV4-1 to TRBJ1-1; TRBD1 matches at 7 bases. With 1 base clipped from V and 0 bases from J, the junction kept 5 bases outside the gene matches. CDR1 and CDR2 from the germline V gene are MGHRA and YSYEKL. This CDR3 has 16 residues. The DNA for the CDR3 is TGCGCCAGCAGCCAAGGGACAGGCGTTATGAACACTGAAGCTTTCTTT. Translated, it gives CASSQGTGVMNTEAFF.

This sequence joins TRBV14 and TRBJ2-2; D is perhaps TRBD1 (6 bases). The germline gives CDR1 SGHDN, CDR2 FVKESK. This CDR3 has 14 residues. The V gene lost 9 bases and the J gene lost 5 bases, with 16 bases spanning the gap. DNA for the CDR3: TGTGCCAGGGGGGCACTAGTAAGGACCGGGGAGCTGTTTTTT. This codes for CARGALVRTGELFF.

The rearrangement joins TRBV6-5 to TRBJ1-1; D might be TRBD1 (5 bases). V lost 4 bases and J 3 bases, leaving 15 bases between the germline ends. In germline, CDR1 is MNHEY, CDR2 SVGAGI. The CDR3 spans 15 residues. In DNA, the CDR3 is TGTGCCAGCAGTTTGGGAGCGGGGCCGGACACTGAAGCTTTCTTT. Amino acids: CASSLGAGPDTEAFF.

The J gene is TRBJ2-5, the V gene TRBV2; 11 nucleotides line up with TRBD2. Germline V gene lookup returns CDR1 SNHLY and CDR2 FYNNEI. V trimming: 5 bases; J trimming: 1 base; junction bases outside the gene matches: 12. The CDR3 loop spans 18 amino acids. The DNA of the CDR3 is TGTGCCAGCAGTCGTGGACTAGCGGGTCTGGGCCCCCAAGAGACCCAGTACTTC. This sequence encodes CASSRGLAGLGPQETQYF.

The chain is built from TRBV6-5 and TRBJ2-1; 8 bases are shared with TRBD1. The CDR3 is 13 amino acids. Germline values: CDR1 MNHEY, CDR2 SVGAGI. V shed 8 bases, J shed 4 bases, and the junction held 4 bases outside the gene matches. CDR3 sequence (DNA): TGTGCCAGCGGGGACAGGCAATACAATGAGCAGTTCTTC. Residues: CASGDRQYNEQFF.

In DNA, the CDR3 is TGCGCCAGCAGCCGGGTCCCCTCGGGGACAGGGGGCGGAAGCAATCAGCCCCAGCATTTT. Encoded protein: CASSRVPSGTGGGSNQPQHF. V is TRBV5-1 and J is TRBJ1-5, with 12 bases lining up with TRBD1. The CDR3 covers 20 residues. Germline V gene data show CDR1 as SGHRS and CDR2 as YFSETQ. J gave up 1 base and V 4 bases, and 15 bases lay outside the gene matches.

This chain connects TRBV3-1 (or the pseudogene TRBV3-2) to TRBJ2-5; 8 bases fit TRBD2. V was pared by 6 bases and J by 8 bases, with 8 bases of the junction left unmatched. Germline values: CDR1 LGHDT, CDR2 YNNKEL (reference sequence). The CDR3 loop spans 13 amino acids. As DNA, the CDR3 is TGTGCCAGCAGTCTGAGAGCGGGGGTCACCCAGTACTTC. Translating gives CASSLRAGVTQYF.

V usage is TRBV4-2 and J usage is TRBJ2-1, with 12 bases identical to TRBD2. Germline lookup yields CDR1 LGHNA and CDR2 YNFKEQ. Trimming removed 5 bases from V and 2 bases from J; junction bases left unmatched: 4. The CDR3 sequence is 16 residues long. CDR3 loop: CASSARTSGAYNEQFF. The CDR3 bases are TGTGCCAGCAGCGCCCGGACTAGCGGGGCCTACAATGAGCAGTTCTTC.

The rearrangement joins TRBV6-4 to TRBJ1-6; 7 bases are a match to TRBD1. Germline CDR1 and CDR2: MRHNA and SNTAGT. J lost 11 bases, V lost 0 bases, and 7 bases had no gene match. The length of the CDR3 is 15 residues. This chain's CDR3 is CASSDSGGGKTPLHF. CDR3 bases: TGTGCCAGCAGTGACTCAGGAGGGGGCAAGACACCCCTCCACTTT.

V and J are TRBV12-3 or TRBV12-4 and TRBJ1-2; 7 bases agree with TRBD1. V gave up 4 bases and J gave up 7 bases; unmatched junction bases: 6. The CDR3 extends over 13 amino acids. This chain's CDR3 is CASSSPGGGGYTF. As DNA, the CDR3 is TGTGCCAGCAGTTCCCCAGGGGGAGGTGGCTACACCTTC.

The gene calls are TRBV30 and TRBJ2-2; D gene ambiguous. The CDR3 sequence is 14 residues long. V lost 0 bases and J 4 bases, leaving 9 bases between the germline ends. Germline CDR1 reads GTSNPN; CDR2 reads SVGIG (reference sequence). The CDR3 DNA is TGTGCCTGGAGTGTCCTATTTAGCACCGGGGAGCTGTTTTTT. It translates to CAWSVLFSTGELFF.

The V call is TRBV7-9, the J call TRBJ1-3; unclear D gene. The CDR3 contains 13 residues. With 5 bases removed from V and 3 bases from J, the gap between germline ends came to 8 bases. Germline V gene data show CDR1 as SEHNR and CDR2 as FQNEAQ (reference sequence). The CDR3 sequence: CASSPSGGNTIYF. DNA of the CDR3: TGTGCCAGCAGCCCCAGCGGTGGAAACACCATATATTTT. Supplemented by reference TRBV7-9 and TRBJ1-3, the full variable domain reads DTGVSQNPRHKITKRGQNVTFRCDPISEHNRLYWYRQTLGQGPEFLTYFQNEAQLEKSRLLSDRFSAERPKGSFSTLEIQRTEQGDSAMYLCASSPSGGNTIYFGEGSWLTVV.

The chain recombines TRBV4-1 with TRBJ2-2; 9 bases align to TRBD1. The CDR3 is 15 residues long. Germline trimming cut 4 bases from V and 7 bases from J; bases unmatched to any gene: 7. From germline, CDR1 is MGHRA and CDR2 YSYEKL. The DNA for the CDR3 is TGCGCCAGCAGCCCGGGACAGGGCTCGGACGGGGAGCTGTTTTTT. This gives the protein CASSPGQGSDGELFF.

The rearrangement uses TRBV28 and TRBJ2-3; 9 bases are shared with TRBD2. CDR3 length equals 15 residues. Losses at the gene ends were 3 bases for V and 1 base for J; bases not matched to a gene: 2. The germline V gene has CDR1 MDHEN and CDR2 SYDVKM. The CDR3: CASSFGGGGTDTQYF. The DNA for the CDR3 is TGTGCCAGCAGTTTTGGCGGGGGGGGCACAGATACGCAGTATTTT.

This chain's CDR3 is CAISVVLLGGGVADTQYF. The CDR3 coding sequence is TGTGCCATCAGTGTCGTCCTTCTGGGGGGGGGAGTAGCAGATACGCAGTATTTT. This rearrangement joins TRBV10-3 to TRBJ2-3; 7 nucleotides match TRBD2. V dropped 4 bases and J dropped 4; count of bases not matched to a gene: 17. Per germline, CDR1 ENHRY and CDR2 SYGVKD. This CDR3 comprises 18 residues.

CDR3 nucleotide sequence: TGTGCCAGCAGCCCCGGGGGGGCGGGGCGCCACGAGCAGTACTTC. Translated: CASSPGGAGRHEQYF. The V gene is TRBV3-1 (or the pseudogene TRBV3-2), the J gene TRBJ2-7; TRBD2 agrees at 8 bases. V lost 4 bases, J lost 5 bases, and 10 bases stayed unmatched. The CDR3 spans 15 residues. Germline V lookup: CDR1 LGHDT, CDR2 YNNKEL (reference sequence).

The chain links TRBV25-1 to TRBJ1-1; 10 nucleotides line up with TRBD1. The CDR3 extends over 14 amino acids. Germline CDR1 and CDR2: MGHDK and SYGVNS. The J segment lost 5 bases and the V segment lost 2 bases, leaving 2 bases of the junction unmatched. This CDR3 reads CASSEDRGHTEAFF. DNA for the CDR3: TGTGCCAGCAGTGAAGACAGGGGGCATACTGAAGCTTTCTTT.

The genes are TRBV18 and TRBJ1-5, with 8 bases lining up with TRBD1. The junction had 5 bases not matched to a gene; V was cut back by 3 bases and J by 7 bases. The CDR3 is 14 residues long. Germline V lookup: CDR1 KGHSH, CDR2 LQKENI. The CDR3 is CASSPQGAGQPQHF. For the CDR3, the DNA is TGTGCCAGCTCACCCCAGGGGGCTGGCCAGCCCCAGCATTTT.

The V gene is TRBV28, the J gene TRBJ2-7; D is perhaps TRBD2 (5 bases). The CDR3 extends over 16 amino acids. Trimming removed 2 bases from V and 4 bases from J, with 18 bases in between. The germline gives CDR1 MDHEN, CDR2 SYDVKM. In DNA form, the CDR3 reads TGTGCCAGCAGTTTAGATGGCCGGAGAGGGCTATACGAGCAGTACGTC. Amino acids: CASSLDGRRGLYEQYV.

This chain uses TRBV24-1 with TRBJ1-3; D gene unclear. The germline gives CDR1 KGHDR, CDR2 SFDVKD. Trimming took off 3 bases at V and 0 bases at J, with 5 bases between the two ends. The CDR3 covers 14 residues. The CDR3 sequence is CATSDPLSGNTIYF. Here the CDR3 DNA reads TGTGCCACCAGTGATCCCCTCTCTGGAAACACCATATATTTT.